Listed below are T cell receptor beta chains from one sample, sequenced in a study of T cell changes during pregnancy in multiple sclerosis. TCRdb's copy holds only in-frame clones and misses some; the assay was immunoSEQ multiplex PCR. The data show about 39,000 clones, with about 88% seen just once and about 4% held by the top ten. The specimen comprised CD8+ T cells from peripheral blood mononuclear cells, sampled in the first trimester of pregnancy. These receptor sequences come from a female donor with multiple sclerosis, enrolled in a pregnancy study. Each CDR3 is given with its conserved first and last residue. D genes are given only for firm matches. Not all rows give a size; the values are once, few, many and, for expanded clones, a class.

CDR3nt: TGCGCCAGCAGCTTGGTACACCCTAATGAAAAACTGTTTTTT
CDR3aa: CASSLVHPNEKLFF
abundance: NA
d_gene: NA
j_gene: TRBJ1-4
v_gene: TRBV5-1

CDR3nt: TGTGCCAGCAGCTTACGTCTACGTTACGAGCAGTACTTC
CDR3aa: CASSLRLRYEQYF
abundance: few
d_gene: NA
j_gene: TRBJ2-7
v_gene: TRBV11-2

CDR3nt: TGTGCCAGCAGCGCAGGGGGGTACGAGCAGTACTTC
CDR3aa: CASSAGGYEQYF
abundance: NA
d_gene: NA
j_gene: TRBJ2-7
v_gene: TRBV14

CDR3nt: TGCGCCAGCAGCCACGTGACAGCAGCCAATTCACCCCTCCACTTT
CDR3aa: CASSHVTAANSPLHF
abundance: NA
d_gene: NA
j_gene: TRBJ1-6
v_gene: TRBV4-3

CDR3nt: TGTGCCAGCAGCCCCGTGGGCGACACCGGGGAGCTGTTTTTT
CDR3aa: CASSPVGDTGELFF
abundance: NA
d_gene: NA
j_gene: TRBJ2-2
v_gene: TRBV5-5

CDR3nt: TGCGCCAGCAGCTTGACAGGGGCGGGGATGAACACTGAAGCTTTCTTT
CDR3aa: CASSLTGAGMNTEAFF
abundance: NA
d_gene: TRBD1
j_gene: TRBJ1-1
v_gene: TRBV5-1

CDR3nt: TGTGCCAGCAGTGAGGGACAGGGGCTTTATGGCTACACCTTC
CDR3aa: CASSEGQGLYGYTF
abundance: NA
d_gene: TRBD1
j_gene: TRBJ1-2
v_gene: TRBV6-1

CDR3nt: TGTGCCAGCAGTGACTCCTCGGGGGAAACTGAGCAGTTCTTC
CDR3aa: CASSDSSGETEQFF
abundance: NA
d_gene: NA
j_gene: TRBJ2-1
v_gene: TRBV6-4

CDR3nt: TGTGCCAGCAGCTTTCAGGGGGACGCAGTAGGCTACGAGCAGTACTTC
CDR3aa: CASSFQGDAVGYEQYF
abundance: many
d_gene: TRBD1
j_gene: TRBJ2-7
v_gene: TRBV7-9

CDR3nt: TGCGCCAGCAGCCAAGATCGACGACACCTCTACGAGCAGTACTTC
CDR3aa: CASSQDRRHLYEQYF
abundance: once
d_gene: NA
j_gene: TRBJ2-7
v_gene: TRBV4-3

CDR3nt: TGTGCCAGCAGTTCTTTAGGGGAGGAGAGAAATCAGCCCCAGCATTTT
CDR3aa: CASSSLGEERNQPQHF
abundance: NA
d_gene: NA
j_gene: TRBJ1-5
v_gene: TRBV27

CDR3nt: TGCGCCAGCAGCCCGGGACAGGGGATAACACCCCTCCACTTT
CDR3aa: CASSPGQGITPLHF
abundance: NA
d_gene: TRBD1
j_gene: TRBJ1-6
v_gene: TRBV5-1

CDR3nt: TGTGCCAGCAGCGGCTTAGCCAACACCATATATTTT
CDR3aa: CASSGLANTIYF
abundance: NA
d_gene: NA
j_gene: TRBJ1-3
v_gene: TRBV9

CDR3nt: TGTGCCAGCAGCTTGGCGACGTGGACAGAGGGTTATTCCTACGAGCAGTACTTC
CDR3aa: CASSLATWTEGYSYEQYF
abundance: NA
d_gene: NA
j_gene: TRBJ2-7
v_gene: TRBV5-5

CDR3nt: TGTGCCAGCAGTTACCGGGACAGAAGCACAGATACGCAGTATTTT
CDR3aa: CASSYRDRSTDTQYF
abundance: NA
d_gene: TRBD1
j_gene: TRBJ2-3
v_gene: TRBV6-4

CDR3nt: TGTGCCAGCAGCTTAAGAGCGGGGTTCACAGATACGCAGTATTTT
CDR3aa: CASSLRAGFTDTQYF
abundance: NA
d_gene: TRBD2
j_gene: TRBJ2-3
v_gene: TRBV11-2

CDR3nt: TGTGCCACAAGGGACAGAAGCTCCTACGAGCAGTACTTC
CDR3aa: CATRDRSSYEQYF
abundance: NA
d_gene: TRBD1
j_gene: TRBJ2-7
v_gene: TRBV10-3

CDR3nt: TGTGCCAGCAGTTTCCCTACTAGCGGGGGAACCTACGAGCAGTACTTC
CDR3aa: CASSFPTSGGTYEQYF
abundance: NA
d_gene: TRBD2
j_gene: TRBJ2-7
v_gene: TRBV7-9

CDR3nt: TGTGCCAGCAGTGAACGAGGGATGGAGCAGTTCTTC
CDR3aa: CASSERGMEQFF
abundance: NA
d_gene: NA
j_gene: TRBJ2-1
v_gene: TRBV6-1

CDR3nt: TGTGCCAGCAGCCACATTCCACGGGACAGGATTGAAGAGACCCAGTACTTC
CDR3aa: CASSHIPRDRIEETQYF
abundance: NA
d_gene: TRBD1
j_gene: TRBJ2-5
v_gene: TRBV7-9

CDR3nt: TGTGCCAGCAGCTTGGGGGCCCCTAACTATGGCTACACCTTC
CDR3aa: CASSLGAPNYGYTF
abundance: NA
d_gene: NA
j_gene: TRBJ1-2
v_gene: TRBV5-6

CDR3nt: TGTGCCAGCAGCCAATACAGGGACACTGAAGCTTTCTTT
CDR3aa: CASSQYRDTEAFF
abundance: NA
d_gene: NA
j_gene: TRBJ1-1
v_gene: TRBV7-8

CDR3nt: TGTGCCAGCAGCCGGGGTGACGTTTTTTATATGAACACTGAAGCTTTCTTT
CDR3aa: CASSRGDVFYMNTEAFF
abundance: NA
d_gene: NA
j_gene: TRBJ1-1
v_gene: TRBV5-4

CDR3nt: TGTGCCAGCAGCCTGGGACAGCGGGGCACAGATACGCAGTATTTT
CDR3aa: CASSLGQRGTDTQYF
abundance: NA
d_gene: NA
j_gene: TRBJ2-3
v_gene: TRBV13

CDR3nt: TGTGCCAGCAGCACCACCGGGACTAGCTCCTACGAGCAGTACTTC
CDR3aa: CASSTTGTSSYEQYF
abundance: NA
d_gene: TRBD2
j_gene: TRBJ2-7
v_gene: TRBV6-6

CDR3nt: TGTGCCAGCAGCTTGTCTCGGAGAAGCAATCAGCCCCAGCATTTT
CDR3aa: CASSLSRRSNQPQHF
abundance: NA
d_gene: NA
j_gene: TRBJ1-5
v_gene: TRBV5-6

CDR3nt: TGTGCCAGCAGTGGCGGGGGACAGGGACGGGAGACCCAGTACTTC
CDR3aa: CASSGGGQGRETQYF
abundance: NA
d_gene: TRBD1
j_gene: TRBJ2-5
v_gene: TRBV2

CDR3nt: TGTGCCAGCAGTCCGCTCGGGGGGGAGCAGTTCTTC
CDR3aa: CASSPLGGEQFF
abundance: NA
d_gene: TRBD2
j_gene: TRBJ2-1
v_gene: TRBV27

CDR3nt: TGCAGCGTGCTGGCGGCGTCCTACAATGAGCAGTTCTTC
CDR3aa: CSVLAASYNEQFF
abundance: NA
d_gene: NA
j_gene: TRBJ2-1
v_gene: TRBV29-1

CDR3nt: TGTGCCAGCAGCCAGAGCCGGGGGGTTGAGGGGACCCAGTACTTC
CDR3aa: CASSQSRGVEGTQYF
abundance: NA
d_gene: TRBD2
j_gene: TRBJ2-5
v_gene: TRBV7-6

CDR3nt: TGTGCCAGCCGGACAGGGATGCACGAGCAGTACTTC
CDR3aa: CASRTGMHEQYF
abundance: NA
d_gene: TRBD1
j_gene: TRBJ2-7
v_gene: TRBV27

CDR3nt: TGTGCCAGTAAGCCTAGGGGAAGCCCTGAAAAACTGTTTTTT
CDR3aa: CASKPRGSPEKLFF
abundance: NA
d_gene: NA
j_gene: TRBJ1-4
v_gene: TRBV2

CDR3nt: TGCAGCGTCAGGACAGGGGCACTTGAAGCTTTCTTT
CDR3aa: CSVRTGALEAFF
abundance: NA
d_gene: TRBD1
j_gene: TRBJ1-1
v_gene: TRBV29-1

CDR3nt: TGTGCCAGCAGCGCTAGCGGGGGGGCCAATGAGCAGTTCTTC
CDR3aa: CASSASGGANEQFF
abundance: NA
d_gene: TRBD2
j_gene: TRBJ2-1
v_gene: TRBV9

CDR3nt: TGTGCCAGCAGCCCGACACCGCCCGGCGTCAAGACCCAGTACTTC
CDR3aa: CASSPTPPGVKTQYF
abundance: NA
d_gene: NA
j_gene: TRBJ2-5
v_gene: TRBV4-2

CDR3nt: TGTGCCAGCAGCTTAGAAGGAGCTCCATCTTTCTTT
CDR3aa: CASSLEGAPSFF
abundance: NA
d_gene: NA
j_gene: TRBJ1-1
v_gene: TRBV13

CDR3nt: TGTGCCAGTAGTAACGGCTGGGGCTTTGAAGCTTTCTTT
CDR3aa: CASSNGWGFEAFF
abundance: NA
d_gene: NA
j_gene: TRBJ1-1
v_gene: TRBV19

CDR3nt: TGTGCCAGCAGTGAGAGGGATGAAGCTTTCTTT
CDR3aa: CASSERDEAFF
abundance: NA
d_gene: NA
j_gene: TRBJ1-1
v_gene: TRBV6-1

CDR3nt: TGCGCCAGCAGCTCGGACTTCTCAGATACGCAGTATTTT
CDR3aa: CASSSDFSDTQYF
abundance: NA
d_gene: NA
j_gene: TRBJ2-3
v_gene: TRBV5-1

CDR3nt: TGTGCCAGCAGTCCGGCAGGGGGCTTAGGCGGGGAGCTGTTTTTT
CDR3aa: CASSPAGGLGGELFF
abundance: once
d_gene: TRBD1
j_gene: TRBJ2-2
v_gene: TRBV27

CDR3nt: TGTGCCAGCAGCTTGGGAAGGGGGCTTGGAAACACCATATATTTT
CDR3aa: CASSLGRGLGNTIYF
abundance: NA
d_gene: TRBD1
j_gene: TRBJ1-3
v_gene: TRBV5-6

CDR3nt: TGTGCCAGCAGTGAAAGGAGAGCAGGGGCTCATCAGCCCCAGCATTTT
CDR3aa: CASSERRAGAHQPQHF
abundance: NA
d_gene: NA
j_gene: TRBJ1-5
v_gene: TRBV2

CDR3nt: TGTGCCAGCAGTGGTGGGGCGGCCGACACCGGGGAGCTGTTTTTT
CDR3aa: CASSGGAADTGELFF
abundance: NA
d_gene: NA
j_gene: TRBJ2-2
v_gene: TRBV2

CDR3nt: TGTGCCAGCAGCTTCCCAGGGGTCCAAGAGACCCAGTACTTC
CDR3aa: CASSFPGVQETQYF
abundance: NA
d_gene: NA
j_gene: TRBJ2-5
v_gene: TRBV11-2

CDR3nt: TGCGCCAGCAGCCGAGACAGTTCAACTAATGAAAAACTGTTTTTT
CDR3aa: CASSRDSSTNEKLFF
abundance: NA
d_gene: NA
j_gene: TRBJ1-4
v_gene: TRBV4-3

CDR3nt: TGTGCCAGCAGCCCGGGACAGGGGGCGGAAAAACTGTTTTTT
CDR3aa: CASSPGQGAEKLFF
abundance: NA
d_gene: TRBD1
j_gene: TRBJ1-4
v_gene: TRBV9

CDR3nt: TGTGCCTGGAGTGTAAATCCCTACGAGCAGTACTTC
CDR3aa: CAWSVNPYEQYF
abundance: once
d_gene: NA
j_gene: TRBJ2-7
v_gene: TRBV30

CDR3nt: TGTGCCAGCAGTTACTCGCCGGGGTTAGGGACCCAGTACTTC
CDR3aa: CASSYSPGLGTQYF
abundance: NA
d_gene: NA
j_gene: TRBJ2-5
v_gene: TRBV6-5

CDR3nt: TGTGCCAGCAGCTTGGCCCATCCGGGACAAGGGCAATACACCTTC
CDR3aa: CASSLAHPGQGQYTF
abundance: NA
d_gene: NA
j_gene: TRBJ1-2
v_gene: TRBV5-6

CDR3nt: TGTGCCAGCAGCTCCGGGACAGGGGACGAGCAGTACTTC
CDR3aa: CASSSGTGDEQYF
abundance: once
d_gene: TRBD1
j_gene: TRBJ2-7
v_gene: TRBV9

CDR3nt: TGCGCCAGCAGCCAAGATCCAGAACCGGGACAGAAAGCTTTCTTT
CDR3aa: CASSQDPEPGQKAFF
abundance: NA
d_gene: TRBD1
j_gene: TRBJ1-1
v_gene: TRBV4-3

CDR3nt: TGCGCCAGCAGCCAAGGAGGGAGGAACACTGAAGCTTTCTTT
CDR3aa: CASSQGGRNTEAFF
abundance: NA
d_gene: NA
j_gene: TRBJ1-1
v_gene: TRBV4-1

CDR3nt: TGTGCCAGCAGCTTTCCGGGGGGGGAGACCCAGTACTTC
CDR3aa: CASSFPGGETQYF
abundance: NA
d_gene: TRBD2
j_gene: TRBJ2-5
v_gene: TRBV11-3

CDR3nt: TGTGCCAGCAGCTTAGTCGGGGGGGTTAGCGCCAAAAACATTCAGTACTTC
CDR3aa: CASSLVGGVSAKNIQYF
abundance: NA
d_gene: TRBD2
j_gene: TRBJ2-4
v_gene: TRBV7-8

CDR3nt: TGCAGCGTTGTGGCACCAGGGTACGAGCAGTACTTC
CDR3aa: CSVVAPGYEQYF
abundance: NA
d_gene: NA
j_gene: TRBJ2-7
v_gene: TRBV29-1